Listed here are 31 T cell receptor beta chains from one sample, sequenced in a study of control samples from healthy donors and cancer patients. Assay: immunoSEQ multiplex PCR; the TCRdb copy retains only in-frame clones and omits some. The table includes about 150,000 clones, 91% detected once. Sequencing was carried out using blood. Receptors originate from a man aged 30-40 years in good health.

The chain couples TRBV2 to TRBJ2-7; TRBD1 matches 9 bases. The CDR3 has 14 amino acids. The V gene's germline CDR1 is SNHLY and CDR2 FYNNEI. Losses at the gene ends were 3 bases for V and 4 bases for J; bases not matched to a gene: 4. This CDR3 is CASSDRDRDYEQYF. CDR3 nucleotide sequence: TGTGCCAGCAGTGACCGGGACAGGGATTACGAGCAGTACTTC.

The chain employs TRBV5-6 and TRBJ2-2; no definite D call. With 0 bases removed from V and 7 bases from J, the gap between germline ends came to 7 bases. The CDR3 runs to 13 residues. The germline gives CDR1 SGHDT, CDR2 YYEEEE. CDR3 coding DNA: TGTGCCAGCAGCTTGGATGTGGTCGGGGAGCTGTTTTTT. It yields the protein CASSLDVVGELFF.

The V and J genes are TRBV6-5 and TRBJ2-7; tentative D call: TRBD2 (6 bases). Germline V gene sequence: CDR1 MNHEY, CDR2 SVGAGI. The CDR3 is made up of 13 amino acids. The V and J ends lost 6 bases and 6 bases respectively, with 15 bases between them. The CDR3 loop is CASRGEVGGEQYF. DNA for the CDR3: TGTGCCAGCAGGGGGGAAGTGGGAGGCGAGCAGTACTTC.

The rearrangement uses TRBV5-5 and TRBJ2-7; maybe TRBD2 (6 bases). This CDR3 is built from 12 residues. V lost 0 bases to trimming and J lost 6 bases, with 7 bases between them. Germline V gene lookup returns CDR1 SGHKS and CDR2 YYEKEE (reference sequence). CDR3 DNA sequence: TGTGCCAGCAGCTTGGCCGGGGGCGAGCAGTACTTC. Its translation is CASSLAGGEQYF.

The J gene is TRBJ1-1, the V gene TRBV6-5; no reliable D call. Germline assignment: CDR1 MNHEY and CDR2 SVGAGI. This CDR3 has 14 residues. Trimming left V 8 bases short and J 0 bases short, with 13 bases between. CDR3 loop: CASQPGFMNTEAFF. CDR3 sequence (DNA): TGTGCCAGCCAGCCGGGGTTTATGAACACTGAAGCTTTCTTT.

V and J are TRBV2 and TRBJ2-1; 9 bases agree with TRBD1. Germline assignment: CDR1 SNHLY and CDR2 FYNNEI. Trimming at V came to 6 bases and at J to 8 bases, leaving 8 bases not matched to a gene. This CDR3 is built from 14 residues. CDR3 nucleotides: TGTGCCAGCAGCTACAGGGGGCGCAGAGATGAGCAGTTCTTC. Protein product: CASSYRGRRDEQFF.

This chain links TRBV6-5 with TRBJ2-1; no clear D. CDR1 is MNHEY, CDR2 SVGAGI, per germline. This CDR3 has 13 amino acids. The ends were cut back, 0 bases at V and 7 bases at J, with 7 bases in the middle. The CDR3: CASSYSIRNEQFF. The CDR3 nucleotides are TGTGCCAGCAGTTACTCGATAAGGAATGAGCAGTTCTTC.

The V call is TRBV19, the J call TRBJ1-4; D not resolved. V gave up 0 bases and J gave up 10 bases, with 9 bases separating them. CDR3 length: 13 residues. Germline loops: CDR1 LNHDA, CDR2 SQIVND (reference sequence). The CDR3 spells CASSIERFGKLFF. CDR3 nucleotide sequence: TGTGCCAGTAGTATAGAGCGGTTCGGAAAACTGTTTTTT.

The chain carries TRBV9 and TRBJ1-2; TRBD1 agrees at 8 bases. Germline V gene lookup returns CDR1 SGDLS and CDR2 YYNGEE. The CDR3 sequence is 15 residues long. The ends lost 1 base at V and 2 bases at J; junction bases unmatched: 4. CDR3 loop: CASSVMDRVNYGYTF. CDR3 DNA: TGTGCCAGCAGCGTAATGGACAGGGTGAACTATGGCTACACCTTC.

V is TRBV5-1 and J is TRBJ1-5; D gene unclear. Germline V gene sequence: CDR1 SGHRS, CDR2 YFSETQ. This CDR3 is 13 amino acids long. With 0 bases removed from V and 7 bases from J, the gap between germline ends came to 8 bases. The CDR3 sequence is CASSLGPRQPQHF. In nucleotides, the CDR3 is TGCGCCAGCAGCTTGGGGCCCCGGCAGCCCCAGCATTTT.

The rearrangement uses TRBV5-1 and TRBJ1-4; 12 bases are a match to TRBD1. This CDR3 spans 17 amino acids. Unmatched junction bases numbered 3, after V lost 0 bases and J lost 3 bases. CDR1 and CDR2 from the germline V gene are SGHRS and YFSETQ. The CDR3 loop reads CASSLGDRGRANEKLFF. The CDR3 bases are TGCGCCAGCAGCTTGGGGGACAGGGGGCGAGCTAATGAAAAACTGTTTTTT. The variable domain in full, with the rest retrieved from reference TRBV5-1 and TRBJ1-4, is KAGVTQTPRYLIKTRGQQVTLSCSPISGHRSVSWYQQTPGQGLQFLFEYFSETQRNKGNFPGRFSGRQFSNSRSEMNVSTLELGDSALYLCASSLGDRGRANEKLFFGSGTQLSVL.

The chain links TRBV13 to TRBJ2-3, with D uncertain. The V gene lost 5 bases and the J gene lost 0 bases, with 3 bases spanning the gap. The CDR3 contains 12 residues. Germline V gene lookup returns CDR1 PRHDT and CDR2 FYEKMQ (reference sequence). CDR3: CASSRSTDTQYF. The CDR3 DNA is TGTGCCAGCAGCCGAAGCACAGATACGCAGTATTTT.

The chain employs TRBV4-1 and TRBJ1-6, with D perhaps matching TRBD1 (5 bases). Trimming shortened V by 0 bases and J by 4 bases, and 13 bases separated the two germline ends. The CDR3 extends over 17 amino acids. Per the germline V gene, CDR1 is MGHRA and CDR2 is YSYEKL. In DNA, the CDR3 is TGCGCCAGCAGCCAAGACCCCGGGACGGGATATAATTCACCCCTCCACTTT. This gives the protein CASSQDPGTGYNSPLHF.

The rearrangement uses TRBV11-2 and TRBJ2-7; 9 nucleotides match TRBD1. Germline CDR1 reads SGHAT; CDR2 reads FQNNGV. The CDR3 consists of 15 residues. Trimming removed 5 bases from V and 6 bases from J; junction bases left unmatched: 11. The CDR3 loop reads CASSLYRDRVSEQYF. In nucleotides, the CDR3 is TGTGCCAGCAGCCTCTACCGGGACAGGGTATCCGAGCAGTACTTC.

The chain uses TRBV7-8 and TRBJ2-7, with 12 bases that match TRBD2. V lost 1 base and J lost 3; bases outside the gene matches: 7. The CDR3 is made up of 17 amino acids. Germline V gene lookup returns CDR1 SGHVS and CDR2 FQNEAQ. The CDR3 loop reads CASSLVDLAGGIYEQYF. In DNA, the CDR3 is TGTGCCAGCAGCTTAGTCGATCTAGCGGGGGGGATCTACGAGCAGTACTTC.

The gene calls are TRBV2 and TRBJ1-2; 12 bases match TRBD1. CDR1 and CDR2 from the germline V gene are SNHLY and FYNNEI. With 7 bases clipped from V and 2 bases from J, the junction kept 8 bases outside the gene matches. There are 16 residues in the CDR3. The CDR3 region is CASTEWGQGANYGYTF. The CDR3 DNA follows: TGTGCCAGCACCGAGTGGGGACAGGGGGCGAACTATGGCTACACCTTC.

This rearrangement joins TRBV7-2 to TRBJ2-7; D is uncertain. V lost 0 bases and J lost 2, with 5 bases in between. The germline V gene has CDR1 SGHTA and CDR2 FQGNSA. The CDR3 runs 13 residues. This CDR3 reads CASSLAGPYEQYF. The CDR3 nucleotides are TGTGCCAGCAGCTTAGCGGGCCCCTACGAGCAGTACTTC.

V is TRBV10-3 and J is TRBJ1-5, with D unclear. The V end lost 2 bases, the J end lost 5 bases, and 10 bases lay between the germline ends. This CDR3 has 14 residues. Germline V CDR1 and CDR2: ENHRY, SYGVKD. Here the CDR3 reads CAISEAVADQPQHF. The DNA of the CDR3 is TGTGCCATCAGTGAGGCAGTGGCAGATCAGCCCCAGCATTTT.

The chain uses TRBV28 and TRBJ1-5, with 7 bases matching TRBD1. CDR1 is MDHEN and CDR2 is SYDVKM in the germline V gene. The CDR3 covers 14 residues. V was pared by 4 bases and J by 7 bases, with 7 bases of the junction left unmatched. CDR3 sequence reads: CASSSTGARQPQHF. The CDR3 DNA sequence: TGTGCCAGCAGTTCTACAGGGGCAAGGCAGCCCCAGCATTTT.

The chain carries TRBV6-6 and TRBJ2-7, with D maybe TRBD2 (5 bases). The germline V gene has CDR1 MNHNY and CDR2 SVGAGI (reference sequence). The CDR3 has 13 residues. Trimming removed 0 bases at V and 6 bases at J, with 9 bases between. The CDR3: CASSYSLEGEQYF. In nucleotides, the CDR3 is TGTGCCAGCAGTTACTCCCTAGAGGGCGAGCAGTACTTC.

For the CDR3, the DNA is TGTGCCAGCAGGGGACAGGGAGGGAATCAGCCCCAGCATTTT. Translation: CASRGQGGNQPQHF. V is TRBV25-1 and J is TRBJ1-5, with 9 bases lining up with TRBD1. Germline V gene data show CDR1 as MGHDK and CDR2 as SYGVNS. V gave up 6 bases and J gave up 4 bases; unmatched junction bases: 4. The CDR3 loop spans 14 amino acids.

Remarks on this clone: The sample holds other DNA sequences that translate to the same CDR3. The chain couples TRBV2 to TRBJ1-4; 7 nucleotides align to TRBD1. The trim removed 8 bases at V and 4 bases at J, leaving 4 bases unmatched. The CDR3 spans 13 residues. The germline gives CDR1 SNHLY, CDR2 FYNNEI. CDR3 nucleotides: TGTGCCAGCCGGAACAGGGGTAATGAAAAACTGTTTTTT. This encodes CASRNRGNEKLFF.

Here the CDR3 DNA reads TGTGCCAGCAGTTTAGGACAGGGAGTGGGCTACGAGCAGTACTTC. Translating gives CASSLGQGVGYEQYF. V gene TRBV27 combines with J gene TRBJ2-7; 8 nucleotides align to TRBD1. Germline trimming cut 2 bases from V and 3 bases from J; bases unmatched to any gene: 6. CDR1 is MNHEY and CDR2 is SMNVEV in the germline V gene (reference sequence). CDR3 length: 15 residues.

This clone was observed a handful of times. The chain employs TRBV27 and TRBJ1-5, with D maybe TRBD1 (5 bases). Per germline, CDR1 MNHEY and CDR2 SMNVEV (reference sequence). The V end was cut by 6 bases, the J end by 2 bases, with 17 bases between. The CDR3 covers 16 residues. Written as DNA, the CDR3 is TGTGCCAGCAGATTGAAAACGGGGACTGGCAATCAGCCCCAGCATTTT. Its protein is CASRLKTGTGNQPQHF.

This clone has more than one count but fewer than ten. The V call is TRBV7-5, the J call TRBJ1-5; the table's D call, TRBD1, has no DNA check behind it. TRBV7-5 is a recognized pseudogene. The CDR3 sequence is 13 residues long. CDR3 in DNA: TGTGCCAGAAGATTCAGGTCTAAGCAGCCCCAGCATTTT. Its translation is CARRFRSKQPQHF.

This chain links TRBV4-3 with TRBJ1-1; D is unresolved. The ends were cut back, 0 bases at V and 1 base at J, with 6 bases in the middle. Per the germline V gene, CDR1 is LGHNA and CDR2 is YSLEER. The CDR3 extends over 14 amino acids. The DNA for the CDR3 is TGCGCCAGCAGCCAAGACAAGACGAACACTGAAGCTTTCTTT. Residues: CASSQDKTNTEAFF.

This sequence joins TRBV6-5 and TRBJ1-3; no firm D call. The V end lost 0 bases, the J end lost 3 bases, and 0 bases lay between the germline ends. CDR1 and CDR2 from the germline V gene are MNHEY and SVGAGI. The CDR3 has 12 amino acids. The CDR3 region has the DNA TGTGCCAGCAGTTACTCTGGAAACACCATATATTTT. Protein sequence: CASSYSGNTIYF.

The chain couples TRBV30 to TRBJ1-1; D remains ambiguous. This CDR3 has 13 residues. Trimming stripped 2 bases from V and 0 bases from J, with 7 bases between. Germline V gene data show CDR1 as GTSNPN and CDR2 as SVGIG (reference sequence). CDR3 bases: TGTGCCTGGAGTAGGATGGTGAACACTGAAGCTTTCTTT. Amino acids: CAWSRMVNTEAFF.

This rearrangement joins TRBV14 to TRBJ2-3, with 11 bases that match TRBD2. The ends lost 3 bases at V and 2 bases at J; junction bases unmatched: 4. The CDR3 is 16 amino acids. The V gene's germline CDR1 is SGHDN and CDR2 FVKESK. The CDR3 region has the DNA TGTGCCAGCAGCCAGGGACTAGCGGTGTACACAGATACGCAGTATTTT. Translation: CASSQGLAVYTDTQYF. Supplemented by reference TRBV14 and TRBJ2-3, the full variable domain reads EAGVTQFPSHSVIEKGQTVTLRCDPISGHDNLYWYRRVMGKEIKFLLHFVKESKQDESGMPNNRFLAERTGGTYSTLKVQPAELEDSGVYFCASSQGLAVYTDTQYFGPGTRLTVL.

CDR3 sequence reads: CASSWTSANEQFF. In DNA, the CDR3 is TGTGCCAGCAGCTGGACTAGCGCCAATGAGCAGTTCTTC. The chain joins TRBV2 to TRBJ2-1; 9 nucleotides line up with TRBD2. Germline values: CDR1 SNHLY, CDR2 FYNNEI. After removal of 6 bases from V and 6 bases from J, the junction contained 3 bases not matched to a gene. The CDR3 runs 13 residues. Based on the CDR3 plus reference TRBV2 and TRBJ2-1, the full variable domain is EPEVTQTPSHQVTQMGQEVILRCVPISNHLYFYWYRQILGQKVEFLVSFYNNEISEKSEIFDDQFSVERPDGSNFTLKIRSTKLEDSAMYFCASSWTSANEQFFGPGTRLTVL.

The chain carries TRBV6-2 or TRBV6-3 and TRBJ1-6; D is undetermined. Looked up from germline, CDR1 is MNHEY and CDR2 is SVGEGT. The CDR3 sequence is 17 residues long. V lost 0 bases, J lost 10 bases, and 19 bases lay in between. CDR3: CASSYSPPWDRNSPLHF. In nucleotides, the CDR3 is TGTGCCAGCAGTTACTCCCCCCCTTGGGATCGGAACTCACCCCTCCACTTT.